Only a few counts were recorded for the clone carrying this T cell receptor beta chain. Germline V gene data show CDR1 as DFQATT and CDR2 as SNEGSKA (reference sequence). V was cut by 2 bases and J by 2 bases, with 16 bases left in between. There are 16 residues in the CDR3. This record belongs to a study of CD8 T cells in ankylosing spondylitis. TCRdb reanalysed the 5' RACE reads using MiXCR and keeps one entry per CDR3 protein. The data hold roughly 130,000 distinct CDR3 sequences, with roughly an eighth observed a single time. The V gene is TRBV20-1, the J gene TRBJ1-5; TRBD1 might be the D (5 bases). The sequence came from a female donor with ankylosing spondylitis or in good health (not recorded which). Material: blood, either unsorted or a sorted T cell fraction (not recorded which). The CDR3 DNA is TGCAGTGCTAGAAACCGCAGGGTAAGCGGCAATCAGCCCCAGCATTTT. It specifies CSARNRRVSGNQPQHF.